Detailed here is one T cell receptor beta chain. Its antigen is unknown. Base qualities are not recorded, but no much larger clone differs from it by a single base. Trimming at the junction amounts to 6 bases on V and 4 bases on J, and the germline ends lie 6 bases apart. The germline V gene yields MDHEN for CDR1 and SYDVKM for CDR2. The cysteine opens and the phenylalanine closes a CDR3 of 11 amino acids. The DNA shown is the 33-base CDR3, in frame from base 1. The record originates from a study of chemoradiotherapy in HPV16-positive cancers (dated by TCRdb to between 2021 and 2022). Some background on the complete study: Using functional T-cell assays on cells from a couple of HPV16-positive patients, the researchers defined candidate HPV-specific T-cell clones and common TCR motifs. The study asked whether T-cell immunity against the HPV oncoproteins E6 and E7 changes during chemoradiotherapy and whether it affects survival. Next, the candidate HPV-specific TCRs and motifs were followed in TCR repertoires from about 90 patients with HPV-related cancers.

Library construction relied on the immunoSEQ multiplex PCR assay. Drawn from immuneACCESS, this table holds only the in-frame rearrangements with V and J called that TCRdb kept. Clones are partly lost; checked studies trace under half to an unresolved V gene and leave the rest unexplained. The sample contains 2,500 to 3,000 clones, approximately 86% of them found a single time. The biggest ten clones account for 10% to 12% of the sample. Repertoires were sampled repeatedly over the course of chemoradiotherapy so that clonal expansion in the tumor microenvironment could be followed. Study-wide conclusions, independent of this receptor: Improved recurrence-free survival in HPV16-positive patients was associated with expansion of HPV-responsive T cells during chemoradiotherapy. The survival association was reported for HPV16-positive patients, and the functional definition of HPV-specific T cells was derived from only two HPV16-positive patients. Expansion of candidate HPV-specific clones and E7-related TCR motifs was observed in the tumor microenvironment during treatment, whereas no such expansion was observed for non-HPV-specific T cells.

The chain is assembled from TRBV28 and TRBJ1-2, with no confident D gene call. This material consisted of blood, taken from a patient who underwent chemoradiotherapy. The clonotype was recovered from a human donor with HPV-associated anogenital cancer. The nucleotides are TGTGCCAGCAGAACCTCCTATGGCTACACCTTC. Protein translation: CASRTSYGYTF.